This T cell receptor beta chain came from a study of shared clonotypes between healthy human individuals (dated by TCRdb to 2019 to 2021). In terms of the full investigation: Three men and two women, aged 18 to 49 years, made up the cohort. Libraries were prepared and TCR repertoires were sequenced by different laboratories using diverse techniques, in order to increase sequencing depth and limit assay-specific biases. To estimate repertoire size and how much clonotypes are shared between individuals, the study performed deep sequencing of blood TCR repertoires from 4 to 6 healthy adults. For each donor, CD4 naive and CD4 memory were each run on three plates, CD8 naive on two plates, and CD8 memory on one plate. Leukapheresis yielded between about 0.9 and 9 billion PBMCs per donor. Overall study results and their limits: Sampling was restricted to blood, and TCR repertoires in tissues likely differ from the TCR repertoires found in blood. Rarefaction of sorted-subset datasets indicated incomplete sequencing despite the large sequencing depth. Compared with non-shared clonotypes, clonotypes shared by all four sorted-subset donors had higher generation probabilities. Naive subsets generally had larger estimated clonotype richness than memory subsets. Approximately 4.8% of naive CD4, around 4% of naive CD8, approximately 2% of memory CD4, and around 0.42% of memory CD8 clonotypes were shared across a few donors. Based on pairwise subsampling, the degree of clonotype sharing among donors was expected to be affected by sequencing depth. Because the study included only a small number of donors, the genetic and exposure-history diversity represented was limited.

With regard to this clone: Which antigen it targets is not known. There are no base qualities to consult, and no much larger clone falls within one base.

The donors were healthy, HIV-negative adults with no recently reported acute infections or vaccinations. Every donor was a Caucasian adult residing in Nashville, Tennessee, USA. Magnetic negative selection was used to enrich CD4+ T cells, after which naive cells were positively selected on CD45RA and the negative fraction became the memory subset. Blood was collected by leukapheresis, and PBMCs were isolated by Ficoll-Histopaque density gradient centrifugation and then cryopreserved in liquid nitrogen vapor phase. Analytical flow cytometry was used to check the purity and quantity of every magnetically sorted T cell population. Genomic DNA was isolated from each sorted fraction and quantified by UV absorbance on a Nanodrop 2000c. Using the deep immunoSEQ assay, multiplex PCR amplified TCR CDR3 regions from genomic DNA. For each cell subset, the extracted genomic DNA was distributed evenly across all wells of several immunoSEQ 96-well plates, and each plate served as one replicate. For sorted subsets, each replicate PCR was loaded with around 200 ng genomic DNA, equivalent to about 30,000 T cell genomes. Purified libraries were quantified with a Qubit 3.0 fluorometer, sized on a Bioanalyzer 2100, and re-quantified with the KAPA Library Quantification kit. A separate single-read 150-cycle Illumina NextSeq 550 flow cell was used to sequence each immunoSEQ 96-well plate. For the original study's pipeline: Because only junctional sequences without quality scores were contained in the immunoSEQ output, filtering matching that applied to full-length reads could not be performed. To assign V/J genes and CDR3, sequences were annotated against IMGT germline references using PyIR, a Python wrapper for IgBLAST v1.9. Any read was removed if the V/J assignment was weak (E-value above 1e-6), the CDR3 was missing, or the read contained stop codons, out-of-frame junctions, or ambiguous translated residues. V3J clonotypes were defined by identical inferred V gene, J gene, and CDR3 amino acid sequence. To compute the percentage overlap between repertoires, the number of shared unique clonotypes was divided by the size of the smaller repertoire. Richness of each repertoire was evaluated using RTK rarefaction, the Chao1 estimator, and Recon v2.1 estimates of unobserved clonotypes. For all TCRbeta clonotypes obtained by the gDNA method from a handful of donors, generation probabilities were computed with OLGA. TCRdb retrieved this table from immuneACCESS and kept in-frame rearrangements only. Not all clones are present; in checked studies, unresolved V genes account for under half, and no reason is known for the remainder. V, J and clone size reflect that table, while D and trimming were determined from the DNA. This sample holds roughly 2.5 million clones; around 94% were observed only once. The ten most abundant clones make up 0.14% of the sample.

Based on the germline V gene, the CDR1 and CDR2 sequences are MNHEY and SVGAGI. V drops 0 bases and J drops 7 bases, leaving 6 bases in between. CDR3 length: 12 amino acids, cysteine to phenylalanine. This entry keeps only the CDR3 DNA: 36 bases, framed from base 1. Sequenced: naive CD4+ T cells sorted from blood. Per the publication, the cell subset or site label means: CD45RA+ positively selected. This sequence uses TRBV6-5 and TRBJ2-5; the D gene remains uncertain. The receptor was isolated from a man between 18 and 35 years old in good health. In nucleotide form, the sequence is TGTGCCAGCAGTTACTCTTGGGGGACCCAGTACTTC. This translates into CASSYSWGTQYF.